The clone carrying this TCR beta chain was seen a few times. The CDR3 sequence is 15 residues long. J was trimmed by 2 bases and V by 0 bases; bases with no gene match: 5. Germline V gene lookup returns CDR1 SGHNT and CDR2 YYREEE (reference sequence). This specimen belongs to a study of cytotoxic CD8 clonotypes in ibrutinib-treated CLL. Measured with immunoSEQ multiplex PCR; TCRdb has only the in-frame clones, and not every one. The table records more than 110,000 clones, 76% of them present only once. The clonotype originates from a human donor with chronic lymphocytic leukemia. The chain uses TRBV5-4 and TRBJ2-7, with 7 bases matching TRBD1. The material was PBMCs, obtained after 24 months of ibrutinib treatment. The DNA of the CDR3 is TGTGCCAGCAGCTTGGTTAGCCAGGGGGCCTACGAGCAGTACTTC. This sequence encodes CASSLVSQGAYEQYF.